This paragraph reports one T cell receptor (beta chain). Its antigen is not identified. The data were taken from a study of Ad26.COV2.S vaccination and SARS-CoV-2 variants. Across the whole study: Once or twice, 56 days apart, Ad26.COV2.S was delivered intramuscularly.

Only in-frame clones appear in the TCRdb table, and some are missing; sequencing was by immunoSEQ multiplex PCR. The top ten clones hold about 4.4% of a sample with fewer than 500,000 clones, less than 95% of them seen once. Treatment: around 19 received Ad26.COV2.S at low or high dose, single or two shots; 5 received placebo; per-sample allocation not given. The samples date from day 63 after the first vaccine or placebo injection. Whoever gave the sample was an adult aged 18-55 years in Boston. Study results and caveats: Placebo recipients had lower spike-specific TCR breadth than vaccine recipients. Substantial post-vaccination breadth of spike-specific CD8+ and CD4+ T cell responses was reported.

The length of the CDR3 is 16 residues. The germline CDR1 and CDR2 sequences are GTSNPN and SVGIG (reference sequence). The V gene end was trimmed by 0 bases and the J gene end by 0 bases; junction bases not matched to a gene: 8. The sequence came from a person between 18 and 65 years old who received the Ad26.COV2.S COVID-19 vaccine or a placebo. The V and J genes are TRBV30 and TRBJ2-7; 7 nucleotides match TRBD2. The source was peripheral blood, collected in a trial of Ad26.COV2.S vaccine versus placebo. CDR3 sequence: CAWSVPRSGASYEQYF. CDR3 nucleotides: TGTGCCTGGAGTGTGCCTAGGAGCGGGGCCTCCTACGAGCAGTACTTC.